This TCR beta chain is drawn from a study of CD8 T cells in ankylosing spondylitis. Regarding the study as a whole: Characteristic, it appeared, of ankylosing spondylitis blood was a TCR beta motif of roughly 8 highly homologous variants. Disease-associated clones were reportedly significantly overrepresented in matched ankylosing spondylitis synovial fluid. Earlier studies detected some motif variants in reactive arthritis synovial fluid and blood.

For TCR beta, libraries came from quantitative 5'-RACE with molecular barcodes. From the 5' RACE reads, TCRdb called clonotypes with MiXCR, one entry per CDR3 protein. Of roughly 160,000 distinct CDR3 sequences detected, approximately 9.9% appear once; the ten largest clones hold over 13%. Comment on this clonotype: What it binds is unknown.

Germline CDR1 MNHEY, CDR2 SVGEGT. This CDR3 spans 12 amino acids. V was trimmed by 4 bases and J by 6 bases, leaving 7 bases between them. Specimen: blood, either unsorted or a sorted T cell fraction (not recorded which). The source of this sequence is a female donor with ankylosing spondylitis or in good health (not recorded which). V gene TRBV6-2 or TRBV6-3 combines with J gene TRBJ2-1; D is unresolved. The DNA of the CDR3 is TGTGCCAGCAGTTTCCTCATCAATGAGCAGTTCTTC. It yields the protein CASSFLINEQFF.